This T cell receptor beta chain was identified during a study of glioma-infiltrating T cells after dendritic cell vaccination. Study-wide points: Higher TCR clonality did not directly relate to longer survival. The cohort had few patients with full blood and tumor sets.

With regard to this clone: Its specificity is not known.

This CDR3 has 16 amino acids. Trimming took off 2 bases at V and 6 bases at J, with 16 bases between the two ends. The germline V gene has CDR1 KGHSH and CDR2 LQKENI. Assay: immunoSEQ multiplex PCR; the TCRdb copy retains only in-frame clones and omits some. Seen here are approximately 100,000 clones, about four fifths observed once, and the top ten hold approximately 12%. The sequences come from blood, collected before dendritic cell vaccination. The gene calls are TRBV18 and TRBJ1-4; D not certain. The source is a human donor with glioblastoma. CDR3 amino acids: CASSPKRSEIDEKLFF. CDR3 DNA sequence: TGTGCCAGCTCACCAAAACGGTCCGAGATTGATGAAAAACTGTTTTTT. Together with reference TRBV18 and TRBJ1-4, the CDR3 gives the full variable domain: NAGVMQNPRHLVRRRGQEARLRCSPMKGHSHVYWYRQLPEEGLKFMVYLQKENIIDESGMPKERFSAEFPKEGPSILRIQQVVRGDSAAYFCASSPKRSEIDEKLFFGSGTQLSVL.